Listed below are T cell receptor beta chains from one sample, sequenced in a study of shared clonotypes between healthy human individuals. Produced via immunoSEQ multiplex PCR; TCRdb's table is partial and in-frame only. The sample holds 1.6 million or so clones, about 98.5% seen once. The sequenced sample was naive CD4+ T cells sorted from blood. The receptor set was obtained from a man between 25 and 39 years old in good health. CDR3s include the opening cysteine and the closing phenylalanine or tryptophan. A D gene is named only where the DNA matches it firmly. Some rows have no size entry. The others give once, few or many, or a class for an expanded clone.

D	size	V	J	CDR3	DNA
.	.	TRBV28	TRBJ1-1	CASSFGAGASNTEAFF	TGTGCCAGCAGTTTTGGGGCAGGAGCTTCGAACACTGAAGCTTTCTTT
TRBD2	.	TRBV19	TRBJ2-6	CASTGTSESSGANVLTF	TGTGCCAGCACTGGGACTAGCGAGTCTTCTGGGGCCAACGTCCTGACTTTC
.	.	TRBV5-4	TRBJ2-2	CASSWALGQGTGELFF	TGTGCCAGCAGCTGGGCCTTGGGGCAAGGCACCGGGGAGCTGTTTTTT
TRBD2	.	TRBV7-9	TRBJ2-5	CASSLRTSGIGETQYF	TGTGCCAGCAGTCTCCGGACTAGCGGGATTGGGGAGACCCAGTACTTC
.	.	TRBV2	TRBJ2-5	CASSEGGETQYF	TGTGCCAGCAGTGAAGGTGGAGAGACCCAGTACTTC
.	.	TRBV29-1	TRBJ2-7	CSVGRTTYEQYF	TGCAGCGTTGGACGGACCACCTACGAGCAGTACTTC
TRBD2	.	TRBV5-5	TRBJ2-1	CASSQRLAGRTGDEQFF	TGTGCCAGCAGCCAAAGACTAGCGGGACGAACGGGAGATGAGCAGTTCTTC
.	.	TRBV29-1	TRBJ2-5	CSVSTSFQETQYF	TGCAGCGTTTCTACTAGCTTTCAAGAGACCCAGTACTTC
TRBD2	.	TRBV5-4	TRBJ2-2	CASSSPGLAGTGELFF	TGTGCCAGCAGCAGTCCGGGACTAGCGGGAACCGGGGAGCTGTTTTTT
.	.	TRBV7-9	TRBJ1-5	CASSLDLPGAQPQHF	TGTGCCAGCAGCTTAGATTTGCCAGGGGCACAGCCCCAGCATTTT
.	.	TRBV5-8	TRBJ2-6	CASPSGVWSGANVLTF	TGTGCCAGCCCCTCAGGGGTGTGGTCTGGGGCCAACGTCCTGACTTTC
.	.	TRBV5-6	TRBJ2-5	CASSFSGARGSGPSPPYF	TGTGCCAGCAGCTTCTCGGGGGCCCGGGGTAGCGGGCCCTCCCCTCCGTACTTC
.	.	TRBV5-1	TRBJ1-2	CASTRHGADYGYTF	TGCGCCAGCACCAGACACGGGGCTGACTATGGCTACACCTTC
.	.	TRBV5-5	TRBJ2-5	CASSLGGEETQYF	TGTGCCAGCAGCTTGGGGGGTGAAGAGACCCAGTACTTC
.	.	TRBV28	TRBJ2-1	CASSRLVNNEQFF	TGTGCCAGCTCCCGCCTGGTGAACAATGAGCAGTTCTTC
.	.	TRBV28	TRBJ2-7	CASLVSQGRSSSYEQYF	TGTGCCAGCCTAGTATCTCAGGGAAGGTCGAGCTCCTACGAGCAGTACTTC
TRBD2	.	TRBV15	TRBJ2-1	CATSRVSSGNNEQFF	TGTGCCACCAGCAGAGTTAGTAGCGGGAACAATGAGCAGTTCTTC
.	.	TRBV28	TRBJ1-1	CASSPSGRLAEAFF	TGTGCCAGCAGTCCCTCGGGTAGGCTGGCTGAAGCTTTCTTT
.	.	TRBV21-1	TRBJ2-3	CASSKGDLEGLASGETDTQYF	TGTGCCAGCAGCAAAGGAGATTTGGAGGGACTAGCGTCCGGTGAGACAGATACGCAGTATTTT
.	.	TRBV5-1	TRBJ2-7	CASSGGTLGTMGWEQYF	TGCGCCAGCAGCGGGGGGACTTTAGGGACAATGGGATGGGAGCAGTACTTC
.	.	TRBV18	TRBJ2-1	CASSPPTGLSPEIRFF	TGTGCCAGCTCACCACCAACAGGGTTATCCCCCGAGATCAGGTTCTTC
.	.	TRBV7-2	TRBJ1-5	CASSLAPGVQPQHF	TGTGCCAGCAGCTTAGCGCCTGGGGTTCAGCCCCAGCATTTT
TRBD2	once	TRBV5-4	TRBJ2-3	CASSLGGTSGRGGADTQYF	TGTGCCAGCAGCTTGGGAGGTACTAGCGGGAGAGGGGGCGCAGATACGCAGTATTTT
TRBD1	.	TRBV28	TRBJ2-7	CASRREQGIFPYEQYF	TGTGCCAGCAGGCGAGAACAGGGGATCTTTCCCTACGAGCAGTACTTC
.	.	TRBV18	TRBJ2-4	CASSQYREDIQYF	TGTGCCAGCTCACAATACAGGGAGGACATTCAGTACTTC
.	once	TRBV4-3	TRBJ2-1	CASSQEVFDSTYYNEQFF	TGCGCCAGCAGCCAAGAGGTTTTTGACTCCACTTACTACAATGAGCAGTTCTTC
TRBD1	.	TRBV5-1	TRBJ2-5	CASSLAGGLQETQYF	TGCGCCAGCAGCTTGGCAGGGGGCCTACAAGAGACCCAGTACTTC
TRBD2	.	TRBV11-2	TRBJ2-7	CASSFYSRGGSPLLEQYF	TGTGCCAGCAGCTTTTACAGCCGCGGGGGGAGTCCACTACTGGAGCAGTACTTC
.	.	TRBV7-2	TRBJ2-2	CASRDPGELFF	TGTGCCAGCAGGGACCCCGGGGAGCTGTTTTTT
.	.	TRBV10-2	TRBJ1-5	CASSPVSLGGNQPQHF	TGCGCCAGCAGTCCAGTTTCTTTGGGCGGCAATCAGCCCCAGCATTTT
.	.	TRBV5-8	TRBJ2-7	CASSYEASSYEQYF	TGTGCCAGCAGCTACGAGGCAAGCTCCTACGAGCAGTACTTC